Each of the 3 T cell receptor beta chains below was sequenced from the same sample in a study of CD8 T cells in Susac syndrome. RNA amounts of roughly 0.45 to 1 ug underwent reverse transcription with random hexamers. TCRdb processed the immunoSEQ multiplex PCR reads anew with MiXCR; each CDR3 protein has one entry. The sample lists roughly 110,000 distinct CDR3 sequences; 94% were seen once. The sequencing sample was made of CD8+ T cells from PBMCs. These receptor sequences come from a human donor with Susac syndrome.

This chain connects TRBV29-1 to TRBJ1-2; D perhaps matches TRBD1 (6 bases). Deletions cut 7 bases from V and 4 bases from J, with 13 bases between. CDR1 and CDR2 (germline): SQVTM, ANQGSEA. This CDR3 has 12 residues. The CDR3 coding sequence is TGCAGCGCCACGGACAGTTCCTATGGCTACACCTTC. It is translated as CSATDSSYGYTF.

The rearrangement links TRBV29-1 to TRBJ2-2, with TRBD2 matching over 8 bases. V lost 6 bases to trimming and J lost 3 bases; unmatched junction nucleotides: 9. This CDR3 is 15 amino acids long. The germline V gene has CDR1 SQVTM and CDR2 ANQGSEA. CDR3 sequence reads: CSVALRGAHTGELFF. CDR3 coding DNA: TGCAGCGTGGCGCTGCGGGGGGCCCACACCGGGGAGCTGTTTTTT.

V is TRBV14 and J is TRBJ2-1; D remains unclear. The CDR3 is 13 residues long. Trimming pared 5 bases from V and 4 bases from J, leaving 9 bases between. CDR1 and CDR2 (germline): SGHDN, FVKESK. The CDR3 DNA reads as TGTGCCAGCAGCGGAGTCCTTTACAATGAGCAGTTCTTC. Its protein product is CASSGVLYNEQFF.